Presented here are 32 T cell receptor beta chains from one specimen sequenced in a study of tumor and adjacent non-tumor tissue in lung cancer. Three rounds of nested PCR, following a modified ARM-PCR protocol, produced the TCRbeta library. TCRdb passed the multiplex PCR reads through MiXCR, listing each CDR3 protein once. Of 90,000 to 110,000 distinct CDR3 sequences detected, roughly three fifths appear once; the ten largest clones hold around 20%. The template was RNA from unsorted bulk tissue. More than 3 cm separated this lung sample from the edge of the tumor. Sequenced: distant non-tumor lung tissue. These receptors all stem from a man aged 55 to 69 with non-small cell lung cancer.

Only one count was recorded for this clonotype. This likely comes from a read error, as the CDR3 has no conserved phenylalanine or tryptophan at its end. The limits of the CDR3 on the DNA are not certain, so only TCRdb's listed CDR3 is given. V is TRBV11-1 and J is TRBJ1-1; the table's D gene call, TRBD1, was not cross checked with the DNA. Germline V lookup: CDR1 SGHAT, CDR2 FQDESV (reference sequence). The CDR3 is 14 amino acids in total, end residues counted. The CDR3 spells CAGSLSAGETEASL.

This clonotype was recorded at least ten times. The germline gene is not matched at one end of the junction; a read error may be the cause. The J gene is TRBJ2-7, the V gene TRBV4-1, with D possibly TRBD1 on 6 matching bases. The CDR3 runs 17 residues. Germline V gene sequence: CDR1 MGHRA, CDR2 YSYEKL. The CDR3: CASGQVPAGTRGVEQYF. The DNA of the CDR3 is TGCGCCAGCGGCCAAGTCCCCGCCGGGACCAGGGGCGTAGAGCAGTACTTC.

This clonotype was counted between two and nine times. Mismatch with germline at one junction end may stem from a read error. Here the CDR3 DNA reads TGTGTCAGCAGTACCGGGACAGGGAGGAGCTATGGCTACACCTTC. As protein: CVSSTGTGRSYGYTF. V usage is TRBV28 and J usage is TRBJ1-2; 9 bases fit TRBD1. This CDR3 region has 15 residues. CDR1 is MDHEN and CDR2 is SYDVKM in the germline V gene.

Turning to this clonotype: One end of the junction is discordant with germline, which a read error may explain. The chain combines TRBV28 with TRBJ2-5; D not resolved. In germline, CDR1 is MDHEN, CDR2 SYDVKM. The CDR3 runs 17 residues. CDR3 sequence (DNA): TGTGCCAGCAGTTCCCAAGTGCGAAGGTTGTACCAAGGGACCCAGTACTTC. Translated, it gives CASSSQVRRLYQGTQYF.

This clonotype was counted at least ten times. The gene calls are TRBV5-4 and TRBJ2-5, with D maybe TRBD1 (5 bases). Looked up from germline, CDR1 is SGHNT and CDR2 is YYREEE (reference sequence). Trimming took off 1 base at V and 4 bases at J, with 8 bases between the two ends. The CDR3 length is 13 residues. CDR3 bases: TGTGCCAGCAGCTTGTTAGGGGCAGAGACCCAGTACTTC. Protein product: CASSLLGAETQYF.

Concerning this clonotype itself: Its ends do not fully match the called genes, so a read error is possible. The rearrangement uses TRBV5-4 and TRBJ1-2, with D maybe TRBD1 (5 bases). Germline values: CDR1 SGHNT, CDR2 YYREEE (reference sequence). The CDR3 has 13 amino acids. CDR3 in amino acids: CASNLLTEGDYTF. The CDR3 DNA sequence: TGTGCCAGCAACTTGTTGACAGAAGGCGACTACACCTTC.

As concerns this clonotype: The junction departs from the called germline gene at one end, perhaps through a read error. The rearrangement links TRBV11-3 to TRBJ2-6, with a tentative D call TRBD1 (6 bases). The CDR3 length is 15 residues. CDR1 and CDR2 from the germline V gene are SGHNT and YENEEA. CDR3 sequence reads: CGSGQQGSGANVLTF. CDR3 nucleotide sequence: TGTGGCAGCGGCCAACAGGGTTCAGGGGCCAACGTCCTGACTTTC.

This clonotype has at least ten counts. This rearrangement joins TRBV20-1 to TRBJ2-7; TRBD1 aligns across 7 bases. The CDR3 is made up of 12 amino acids. Germline loops: CDR1 DFQATT, CDR2 SNEGSKA (reference sequence). Losses at the gene ends were 3 bases for V and 2 bases for J; bases not matched to a gene: 1. The CDR3 loop reads CSASGQAYEQYF. Written as DNA, the CDR3 is TGCAGTGCTAGTGGACAGGCCTACGAGCAGTACTTC.

As to this clonotype: The junction and the germline gene differ at one end; a read error may be behind it. CDR3 loop: CASSRGNGDEALF. The CDR3, as DNA: TGTGCCAGCAGTCGGGGGAATGGTGACGAAGCTTTATTT. The gene calls are TRBV28 and TRBJ1-1, with TRBD1 as a possible D gene (5 bases). The germline V gene encodes CDR1 MDHEN and CDR2 SYDVKM. This CDR3 has 13 amino acids.

The chain links TRBV19 to TRBJ1-3, with D perhaps TRBD1 (6 bases). Per germline, CDR1 LNHDA and CDR2 SQIVND (reference sequence). The CDR3 consists of 14 residues. V was trimmed by 5 bases and J by 4 bases, leaving 12 bases between them. The CDR3 region has the DNA TGTGCCAGTAGTGGGGGCAACGCCGGAAACACCATATATTTT. As protein: CASSGGNAGNTIYF. Full variable domain (outside the CDR3, taken from reference TRBV19 and TRBJ1-3): DGGITQSPKYLFRKEGQNVTLSCEQNLNHDAMYWYRQDPGQGLRLIYYSQIVNDFQKGDIAEGYSVSREKKESFPLTVTSAQKNPTAFYLCASSGGNAGNTIYFGEGSWLTVV.

This clonotype was recorded many times. This chain joins TRBV28 and TRBJ2-1; no clear D gene. The CDR3 runs to 13 residues. CDR1 and CDR2 from the germline V gene are MDHEN and SYDVKM. Trimming took 6 bases from V and 7 from J, leaving 13 bases between them. The CDR3 DNA is TGTGCCAGCAGCATAGGACGGAGAAATGAGCAGTTCTTC. Protein: CASSIGRRNEQFF.

In this sample, this clonotype turned up a few times. The V and J genes are TRBV7-9 and TRBJ2-7; D tentatively fits TRBD1 or TRBD2 (5 bases each). Looked up from germline, CDR1 is SEHNR and CDR2 is FQNEAQ (reference sequence). Trimming removed 6 bases from V and 0 bases from J, with 18 bases in between. The CDR3 sequence is 16 residues long. The CDR3 reads CASSRYGAGISYEQYF. The CDR3 DNA reads as TGTGCCAGCAGTCGTTACGGGGCAGGTATCTCCTACGAGCAGTACTTC.

There are a few counts of this clonotype. Possible read error: a much larger clone is one base away. CDR3 residues: CASSLGSGTYSNQPQHF. CDR3 DNA: TGTGCCAGCAGCCTCGGGTCAGGAACATATAGCAATCAGCCCCAGCATTTT. This chain connects TRBV6-2 or TRBV6-3 to TRBJ1-5, with D uncertain. The V gene's germline CDR1 is MNHEY and CDR2 SVGEGT. The V gene lost 6 bases and the J gene lost 0 bases, with 18 bases spanning the gap. The CDR3 covers 17 residues.

A remark on this clonotype: Possible read error: a much larger clone is one base away. It is likely a read error, because the conserved phenylalanine at the end of the CDR3 is missing. The chain is built from TRBV12-3 or TRBV12-4 and TRBJ1-4, with 8 nucleotides matching TRBD1. V was pared by 4 bases and J by 3 bases, with 7 bases of the junction left unmatched. CDR3 length: 16 amino acids. This CDR3 reads CASSYQGAGANEKLFY. As DNA, the CDR3 is TGTGCCAGCAGTTACCAGGGGGCCGGAGCTAATGAAAAACTGTTTTAT.

V and J are TRBV28 and TRBJ2-3; D is possibly TRBD1 (6 bases). V was clipped by 9 bases and J by 5 bases, with 15 bases between them. CDR1 and CDR2 from the germline V gene are MDHEN and SYDVKM. The CDR3 runs to 13 residues. The chain's CDR3 is CARSLTGLDTQYF. The DNA of the CDR3 is TGTGCCAGAAGTCTGACAGGCTTAGATACGCAGTATTTT. The entire variable domain, with the rest obtained from reference TRBV28 and TRBJ2-3, is as follows: DVKVTQSSRYLVKRTGEKVFLECVQDMDHENMFWYRQDPGLGLRLIYFSYDVKMKEKGDIPEGYSVSREKKERFSLILESASTNQTSMYLCARSLTGLDTQYFGPGTRLTVL.

A note on this clonotype: Germline is not matched at one junction end, which may reflect a read error. The chain employs TRBV11-2 and TRBJ2-1; D could derive from TRBD1 or TRBD2 (6 bases each). The CDR3 runs to 17 residues. CDR1 is SGHAT and CDR2 is FQNNGV in the germline V gene. CDR3 residues: CASRGGLAASSYNELFF. CDR3 DNA: TGTGCAAGCAGAGGGGGGTTAGCGGCAAGCTCATACAATGAGCTGTTCTTC.

The table lists this clonotype with many counts. A much larger clone lies a single base off, so this may be a read error. The CDR3 ends on some other residue instead of the conserved phenylalanine or tryptophan, so this is likely a read error. V usage is TRBV29-1 and J usage is TRBJ2-2; no clear D. The germline V gene encodes CDR1 SQVTM and CDR2 ANQGSEA. Trimming left V 5 bases short and J 3 bases short, with 4 bases between. CDR3 length: 11 amino acids. CDR3 nucleotide sequence: TGCAGCGTTAGATACACCGGGGAGCTGTTTTCT. It translates to CSVRYTGELFS.

This clonotype was detected many times. The chain combines TRBV12-5 with TRBJ1-2; 7 bases are a match to TRBD1. The CDR3 consists of 14 residues. V was clipped by 5 bases and J by 3 bases; unmatched bases: 6. The germline V gene encodes CDR1 LGHNT and CDR2 FRNRAP. CDR3 sequence (DNA): TGTGCTAGTGGTCCCGACAGGGCCCACTATGGCTACACCTTC. Its translation is CASGPDRAHYGYTF.

The rearrangement uses TRBV6-2 or TRBV6-3 and TRBJ2-7; a weak D match, TRBD2 (6 bases). Germline V CDR1 and CDR2: MNHEY, SVGEGT. This CDR3 spans 15 amino acids. Between the trimmed V and J ends, which lost 4 bases and 7 bases, there was a span of 20 bases. The CDR3: CASSSPTRRDSEQYF. In nucleotides, the CDR3 is TGTGCCAGCAGTTCACCCACCCGGAGGGATAGTGAGCAGTACTTC.

This clonotype was observed at least ten times. CDR3 residues: CASSSSSGRAGDEQFF. The CDR3 region has the DNA TGTGCCAGCAGTTCCTCTAGCGGGAGGGCCGGTGATGAGCAGTTCTTC. The chain couples TRBV6-6 to TRBJ2-1; 12 bases map to TRBD2. This CDR3 spans 16 amino acids. CDR1 is MNHNY and CDR2 is SVGAGI in the germline V gene (reference sequence). The V and J ends lost 4 bases and 8 bases, in that order; junction bases with no gene match: 9.

V and J are TRBV12-3 or TRBV12-4 and TRBJ1-5; a possible D gene is TRBD1 (6 bases). Trimming removed 10 bases at V and 16 bases at J, with 23 bases between. The CDR3 extends over 12 amino acids. The CDR3 sequence is CANSLGQGRRHF. Written as DNA, the CDR3 is TGTGCCAACAGCCTGGGACAAGGACGTAGACATTTT.

As for this clonotype: This is likely a read error, given that the CDR3 carries no conserved phenylalanine or tryptophan at its end. The V gene is TRBV4-2, the J gene TRBJ2-6, with 12 bases matching TRBD2. J gave up 0 bases and V 3 bases, and 9 bases lay outside the gene matches. Germline assignment: CDR1 LGHNA and CDR2 YNFKEQ. The length of the CDR3 is 20 residues. The CDR3 spells CASSQDETSGSLSGANVLTL. In DNA, the CDR3 is TGTGCCAGCAGCCAGGATGAGACTAGCGGGAGTCTCTCTGGGGCCAACGTCCTGACTTTA.

Worth noting for this clonotype: Just one base apart from a much larger clone, this may be a read error. V is TRBV6-6 and J is TRBJ2-1; TRBD1 or TRBD2 may be the D gene (5 bases each). Germline lookup yields CDR1 MNHNY and CDR2 SVGAGI (reference sequence). V was shortened by 6 bases and J by 5 bases, with 17 bases between the two germline ends. The length of the CDR3 is 15 residues. The CDR3 DNA sequence: TGTGCCAGCAGGCCCGACAAGTTGGGGGACAATGAGCAGTTCTTC. Its translation: CASRPDKLGDNEQFF.

About this clonotype: A junction end diverges from the germline sequence, so it may reflect a read error. The chain uses TRBV29-1 and TRBJ1-1; no reliable D call. There are 14 residues in the CDR3. CDR1 and CDR2 from the germline V gene are SQVTM and ANQGSEA. This CDR3 reads CSMAGTTGNTEAFF. CDR3 in DNA: TGCAGCATGGCCGGTACAACCGGAAACACCGAAGCTTTCTTT. Drawing the rest from reference TRBV29-1 and TRBJ1-1, the complete variable domain is SAVISQKPSRDICQRGTSLTIQCQVDSQVTMMFWYRQQPGQSLTLIATANQGSEATYESGFVIDKFPISRPNLTFSTLTVSNMSPEDSSIYLCSMAGTTGNTEAFFGQGTRLTVV.

Concerning this clonotype: A read error may explain this, as a much larger clone is one base away. The chain links TRBV5-4 to TRBJ1-6; D is perhaps TRBD1 (6 bases). Germline loops: CDR1 SGHNT, CDR2 YYREEE (reference sequence). This CDR3 has 15 amino acids. The CDR3 DNA follows: TGTGCCAGCAGCTTGGGGCAGGGGAGTCGTTCACCCCTCAACTTT. Translating gives CASSLGQGSRSPLNF.

A word on this clonotype: Germline and junction disagree at one end, which may indicate a read error. The chain is built from TRBV12-3 or TRBV12-4 and TRBJ1-2; TRBD1 matches at 7 bases. The CDR3 consists of 16 residues. CDR3 DNA: TGTGCCAGCAGTCCATCACAGGGGAGGCTTAACTATGGCTACGCCTTC. It codes for CASSPSQGRLNYGYAF.

About this clonotype: A much larger clonotype is one base distant, so this may be a read error. It is likely a read error, because the conserved phenylalanine at the end of the CDR3 is missing. The DNA is omitted, as the CDR3 cannot be located on it reliably, and the CDR3 follows TCRdb's listing. The chain joins TRBV29-1 to TRBJ2-1; no DNA check was done on the table's D call, TRBD1. Per germline, CDR1 SQVTM and CDR2 ANQGSEA. The CDR3 region is 11 residues in length, termini included. The CDR3: CSARRGDRVIS.

J is TRBJ2-2 and V is TRBV28, with D perhaps being TRBD1 or TRBD2 (5 bases each). The germline CDR1 and CDR2 sequences are MDHEN and SYDVKM. The CDR3 totals 14 residues. V lost 5 bases, J lost 7 bases, and 14 bases lay in between. This CDR3 reads CASSLGREIGELFF. DNA for the CDR3: TGTGCCAGCAGTCTGGGCAGGGAGATCGGGGAGCTGTTTTTT.

This clonotype appeared a few times. A much more abundant neighbour one base away suggests this may be a read error. The J gene is TRBJ1-1, the V gene TRBV5-1; weak D call: TRBD1 (5 bases). CDR3 length equals 15 residues. Germline V gene sequence: CDR1 SGHRS, CDR2 YFSETQ. The CDR3 DNA is TGCGCCAGCATCTTGGAAGCAGGGAAGAACACTGAAGCTTTCTTT. Translation gives CASILEAGKNTEAFF.

This clonotype was seen ten or more times. This chain links TRBV6-5 with TRBJ1-1; D is ambiguous. Germline CDR1 reads MNHEY; CDR2 reads SVGAGI. The CDR3 is 15 residues long. V was cut by 2 bases and J by 1 base, with 11 bases left in between. The CDR3 region has the DNA TGTGCCAGCAGTTACGTGGGCCTTGGGAACACTGAAGCTTTCTTT. As protein: CASSYVGLGNTEAFF.

Regarding this clonotype: This may arise from a read error, as a much more abundant clone is one base away. The rearrangement links TRBV6-6 to TRBJ2-7, with TRBD2 identical over 9 bases. V shed 7 bases, J shed 3 bases, and the junction held 7 bases outside the gene matches. Germline CDR1 is MNHNY and CDR2 is SVGAGI (reference sequence). This CDR3 is built from 14 residues. CDR3 DNA sequence: TGTGCCAGCAATACCTTAGCGGGGGACTACGAGCAGTACTTC. Encoded protein: CASNTLAGDYEQYF.

Worth noting for this clonotype: A read error may produce the germline difference seen at one junction end. The rearrangement links TRBV5-8 to TRBJ1-5; D is uncertain. Germline CDR1 and CDR2: SGHTS and YDEGEE. The CDR3 length is 14 residues. This CDR3 is CANSLDPGTQPQHF. The CDR3 nucleotides read TGTGCCAACAGCTTGGACCCCGGTACGCAGCCCCAGCATTTT.